This T cell receptor (beta chain) was captured in a study of early T cells in non-severe SARS-CoV-2 infection (dated by TCRdb to 2020 to 2022). Some background on the complete study: Bulk RNA from unsorted whole blood was used for TCR sequencing, so alpha and beta chains could not be paired. The investigation overall reported the following: VDJdb matching was skewed toward anti-spike CD8 responses, so virus-specific expansions were likely underestimated and private and CD4 specificities were missed.

A case-control design nested within a healthcare worker cohort in London, UK, was used, with weekly nasopharyngeal swab PCR tests and blood sampling performed. Healthcare workers were recruited during the week of the UK lockdown, between 23 and 31 March 2020, and followed weekly for up to roughly 15 weeks. Library preparation used 5' RACE. The sequencing machine was a NextSeq 500. Unique molecular identifiers were attached to individual cDNA molecules in the TCR library protocol so that sequencing error and PCR bias could be corrected. Both TCR alpha and beta chains were sequenced, and tight co-correlation was observed between alpha and beta sequence abundances in each sample. The paper's data handling went like this. Decombinator V4 was used to annotate the V gene, J gene and CDR3 of the TCR sequences. TCRs were defined as expanded if a significant change between any two time points was detected under a Poisson model with p below 0.0001. Abundances of TCRs were expressed as counts per million after normalisation to the total number of TCRs sequenced in each sample. TRAV1-2 paired with TRAJ12, TRAJ20 or TRAJ33 defined MAIT TCRs, while TRAV10 paired with TRAJ18 defined iNKT TCRs. VDJdb, accessed on 1 November 2021, was searched for TCRs annotated for CMV, EBV and SARS-CoV-2, and TCRs annotated for more than one antigen were excluded. Through fastp at Q25 and MiXCR, TCRdb rebuilt clones from the public reads, retaining in-frame beta chains. Duplicate CDR3 protein sequences are folded into a single record with the most common DNA and genes. What appears here as the V and J calls and clone size reflects TCRdb's work, not the paper's. The sample table shows around 50,000 distinct CDR3 sequences, and more than 9% are seen once. The ten biggest clones cover 4.2% of the sample.

Including the terminal cysteine and phenylalanine, the CDR3 comprises 11 residues. The only DNA kept is the CDR3, 33 bases in frame from the first base. In the germline V gene, CDR1 corresponds to SQVTM and CDR2 to ANQGSEA. Trimming takes 6 bases from V and 10 bases from J, and the germline ends sit 14 bases apart. This clonotype was observed at least ten times. Its antigen has not been determined. Base qualities are not provided; no much larger clone lies one nucleotide away. Source material: whole blood. Recombination joined TRBV29-1 with TRBJ2-3; the D element might be TRBD1 or TRBD2, as each aligns at 6 bases. The sequence came from an adult who was a healthcare worker with PCR-confirmed SARS-CoV-2 infection or an uninfected control (not recorded which). The CDR3 protein sequence reads: CSVPGAPAQYF. Here is the DNA: TGCAGCGTCCCGGGGGCCCCCGCGCAGTATTTT.